This TCR beta chain derives from a study of blood T cell repertoires in COVID-19. Study at large: Acute-phase and convalescent COVID-19 samples originated in the United States, Italy and Spain. The analysed material was cDNA or gDNA that came from T cells, B-cell-depleted T cells, or PBMCs.

Cohort allocation depended upon clinical history that participants reported. Assay: immunoSEQ multiplex PCR; the TCRdb copy retains only in-frame clones and omits some. The sample yields 250,000 to 350,000 clones, around 90% seen once. CDR1 SGHRS and CDR2 YFSETQ come from the germline V gene. The CDR3 consists of 14 residues. V was clipped by 4 bases and J by 7 bases; unmatched bases: 5. This TCR was recovered from a woman between 18 and 30 years old with acute COVID-19. The J gene is TRBJ2-7, the V gene TRBV5-1, with 13 positions matching TRBD2. Material: PBMCs or T cells enriched from blood (not recorded which). This chain's CDR3 is CASSVGLAGVEQYF. In nucleotides, the CDR3 is TGCGCCAGCAGCGTAGGACTAGCGGGAGTTGAGCAGTACTTC.